This T cell receptor beta chain was profiled in a study of cytomegalovirus exposure and HLA in healthy donors. Study-level background: About 79 million unique TCRs from HLA-typed donors were held in an early data release. Around 77% of approximately 400 genotyped donors fell in the Caucasian-associated ancestry cluster. Study results and limitations: Later genetic work tied a missense DCLRE1C variant to beta-chain V and J trimming. Segments of the TCR beta V type were, in most cases, productive about 90% or about 30% of the time in an earlier analysis.

CDR3 length: 13 residues. Trimming took 0 bases from V and 5 from J, leaving 9 bases between them. Per the germline V gene, CDR1 is SGHNT and CDR2 is YYREEE (reference sequence). The PCR ran on 60 Vbeta and 13 Jbeta primers. The data were produced by immunoSEQ multiplex PCR, yet TCRdb's version contains in-frame clones alone and is incomplete. The repertoire holds 55,000 to 75,000 clones, with roughly two thirds as singletons. About this clone itself: Antigen specificity is unknown.

V is TRBV5-4 and J is TRBJ2-7; tentatively, D is TRBD2 (6 bases). The sequence was obtained from a man in his thirties or forties in good health and CMV-seronegative. The sequenced sample was PBMCs. Written as DNA, the CDR3 is TGTGCCAGCAGCTTGGTAGCTAGCGACGAGCAGTACTTC. The encoded protein is CASSLVASDEQYF.